Listed below are T cell receptor beta chains from one sample, sequenced in a study of T cells in Graves' hyperthyroidism and ophthalmopathy. TCRdb processed the multiplex PCR reads anew with MiXCR; each CDR3 protein has one entry. The table has 300,000 to 450,000 distinct CDR3 sequences, more than 11% seen once. Sequencing was carried out using blood. These receptors originate from a woman aged 55 to 70 with Graves' hyperthyroidism. Both conserved end residues are part of each CDR3. D genes are given only for firm matches. Clone size appears in some rows only: once, few, many, or a class for an expanded clone.

CDR3 protein,CDR3 DNA,D gene,clone size,V gene,J gene
CANPTGRNTIYF,TGTGCCAACCCGACAGGCCGCAACACCATATATTTT,.,many,TRBV7-3,TRBJ1-3
CASRGLAGGGEQFF,TGTGCCAGCAGGGGACTAGCGGGAGGCGGGGAGCAGTTCTTC,TRBD2,many,TRBV6-1,TRBJ2-1
CASRKLAGLGYEQYF,TGTGCCAGCAGAAAACTAGCGGGCTTGGGCTACGAGCAGTACTTC,TRBD2,many,TRBV6-2/TRBV6-3,TRBJ2-7
CASSPGQAPYEQYF,TGTGCCAGCAGTCCCGGACAGGCGCCCTACGAGCAGTACTTC,TRBD1,many,TRBV28,TRBJ2-7
CSTREDDYEQFF,TGCAGTACGCGGGAGGACGACTATGAGCAGTTCTTC,TRBD2,many,TRBV20-1,TRBJ2-1
CASSIPAELDSGRRDYNEQFF,TGCGCCAGCAGTATTCCAGCAGAATTGGATAGCGGGAGACGAGACTACAATGAGCAGTTCTTC,TRBD2,.,TRBV5-1,TRBJ2-1
CASSLIRTSNNEQFF,TGTGCCAGCAGCTTAATCAGGACTAGCAACAATGAGCAGTTCTTC,TRBD2,many,TRBV7-8,TRBJ2-1
CASSSGQVSYEQYF,TGCGCCAGCAGCAGCGGACAGGTCTCCTACGAGCAGTACTTC,TRBD1,many,TRBV5-1,TRBJ2-7
CASSAGQGSGELFF,TGCGCCAGCAGTGCCGGACAGGGTTCCGGGGAGCTGTTTTTT,TRBD1,.,TRBV10-1,TRBJ2-2
CASTMQGIGGAAFF,TGTGCCAGTACCATGCAGGGGATAGGAGGGGCCGCTTTCTTT,.,few,TRBV19,TRBJ1-1
CASSLGQSAFF,TGTGCCAGCAGCCTTGGACAATCAGCTTTCTTT,.,many,TRBV5-6,TRBJ1-1
CASSSIAGVLYNEQFF,TGTGCCAGCAGTTCCATAGCGGGAGTACTTTACAATGAGCAGTTCTTC,TRBD2,.,TRBV2,TRBJ2-1
CASRPQVLSGNTIYF,TGTGCCAGCAGGCCGCAGGTACTCTCTGGAAACACCATATATTTT,.,many,TRBV12-3/TRBV12-4,TRBJ1-3
CASSLPLTGRPQHF,TGTGCCAGCAGCCTCCCCCTAACAGGGAGGCCCCAGCATTTT,.,many,TRBV7-2,TRBJ1-5
CAWTAVESSYGYTF,TGTGCCTGGACCGCCGTCGAATCGTCCTATGGCTACACCTTC,.,.,TRBV30,TRBJ1-2
CASSPSISDREETQYF,TGTGCCAGCAGCCCAAGCATTTCTGACAGGGAAGAGACCCAGTACTTC,TRBD1,many,TRBV3-1,TRBJ2-5
CASSLSGTASYEQYF,TGTGCCAGCAGCCTATCCGGGACAGCGTCCTACGAGCAGTACTTC,TRBD1,many,TRBV7-8,TRBJ2-7
CASSRTGRAGNTIYF,TGTGCCAGCTCACGGACAGGACGGGCTGGAAACACCATATATTTT,TRBD1,.,TRBV18,TRBJ1-3
CASTSRGINQPQHF,TGTGCCAGTACCTCCCGCGGCATTAATCAGCCCCAGCATTTT,.,many,TRBV19,TRBJ1-5
CASSLRGGGYTF,TGTGCCAGCAGCTTACGGGGCGGTGGCTACACCTTC,.,many,TRBV11-3,TRBJ1-2
CSARDLGQGAYEAFF,TGCAGTGCTAGAGATCTGGGACAGGGGGCGTATGAAGCTTTCTTT,TRBD1,many,TRBV20-1,TRBJ1-1
CASSTGQAQETQYF,TGTGCCAGCAGTACTGGACAGGCTCAAGAGACCCAGTACTTC,TRBD1,few,TRBV5-6,TRBJ2-5